Reported below is one T cell receptor (beta chain). These data originate in a study of blood T cell repertoires in COVID-19. Study background: From T cells, B-cell-depleted T cells, or PBMCs came the material, which was cDNA or gDNA.

In germline, CDR1 is MDHEN, CDR2 SYDVKM. The CDR3 totals 14 residues. After removal of 2 bases from V and 6 bases from J, the junction contained 3 bases not matched to a gene. Per the original data handling: Quantification of nucleated cells was approximated via reference gene primer amplification. The table came from immunoSEQ multiplex PCR; TCRdb's copy has only in-frame clones and leaves some out. That table gives V, J and clone size, and the DNA gave D and trimming. Among about 210,000 clones listed, about nine tenths were seen once. The source is a man between 70 and 80 years old with acute or convalescent COVID-19. The sample comprised peripheral blood. The rearrangement links TRBV28 to TRBJ1-5; 8 bases map to TRBD1. The CDR3 DNA follows: TGTGCCAGCAGTTTAGGACAGGGTGGTCAGCCCCAGCATTTT. Translated: CASSLGQGGQPQHF.